This T cell receptor beta chain originates from a study of cytomegalovirus exposure and HLA in healthy donors. In regard to this clone: Its cognate antigen is unknown.

General study findings and limits: 164 TCR beta chains were listed as cytomegalovirus-associated. The productive fraction for most TCR beta V segments was about 87% or about 30% in an earlier analysis.

Germline CDR1 reads SGDLS; CDR2 reads YYNGEE. CDR3 length equals 15 residues. V lost 0 bases and J lost 2, with 10 bases in between. The study ran its PCR with 60 Vbeta and 13 Jbeta primers. The table came from immunoSEQ multiplex PCR; TCRdb's copy has only in-frame clones and leaves some out. The sample includes some 180,000 clones, roughly 82% of them seen just once. This rearrangement joins TRBV9 to TRBJ2-3; D unclear. The sequence was obtained from a man between 40 and 49 years old in good health and CMV-seronegative. The sequenced sample consisted of PBMCs. This CDR3 is CASSVVGYSTDTQYF. CDR3 sequence (DNA): TGTGCCAGCAGCGTAGTGGGCTACTCCACAGATACGCAGTATTTT.